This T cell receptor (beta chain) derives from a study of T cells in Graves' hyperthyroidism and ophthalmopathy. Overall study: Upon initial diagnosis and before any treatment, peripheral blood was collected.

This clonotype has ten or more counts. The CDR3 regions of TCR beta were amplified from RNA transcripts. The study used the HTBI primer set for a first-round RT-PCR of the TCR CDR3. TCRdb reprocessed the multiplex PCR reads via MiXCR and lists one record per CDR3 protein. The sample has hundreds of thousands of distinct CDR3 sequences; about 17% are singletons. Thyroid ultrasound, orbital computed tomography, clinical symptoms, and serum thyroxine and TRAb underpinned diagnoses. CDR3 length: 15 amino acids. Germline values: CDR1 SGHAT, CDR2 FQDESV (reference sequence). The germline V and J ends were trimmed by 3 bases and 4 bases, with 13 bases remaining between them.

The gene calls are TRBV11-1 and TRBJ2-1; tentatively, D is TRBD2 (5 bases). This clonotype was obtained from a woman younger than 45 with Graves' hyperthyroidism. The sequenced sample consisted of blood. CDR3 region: CASSFARTPYNEQFF. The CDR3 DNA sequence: TGTGCCAGCAGCTTTGCCCGGACTCCATACAATGAGCAGTTCTTC.